This T cell receptor (beta chain) was profiled in a study of T cells in Graves' hyperthyroidism and ophthalmopathy. Germline CDR1 is SNHLY and CDR2 is FYNNEI. V shed 6 bases and J 15 bases; nucleotides not matched to a gene: 12. This CDR3 has 13 residues. Diagnoses rested on clinical symptoms, serum thyroxine and TRAb, thyroid ultrasound and orbital computed tomography. Out of over 9 ml of fresh peripheral blood came the PBMCs. Study observations and caveats: Most thyroid-expanded clonotypes above 0.001 were also found in blood.

TCR beta CDR3 regions were amplified from RNA transcripts. First-round RT-PCR of the TCR CDR3 relied on the HTBI primer set. TCRdb reprocessed the multiplex PCR reads with MiXCR, giving one entry per CDR3 protein. Among hundreds of thousands of distinct CDR3 sequences listed, just under 25% were seen once. As to this clonotype: The target antigen is unknown.

Material: blood. This receptor was identified in a man aged 50 to 60 with Graves' hyperthyroidism. V and J are TRBV2 and TRBJ2-1; 9 bases are a match to TRBD1. The CDR3 is CASRNLPGQGWFF. The CDR3 nucleotides read TGTGCCAGCAGGAACTTACCGGGACAGGGATGGTTCTTC. Together with reference TRBV2 and TRBJ2-1, the CDR3 gives the full variable domain: EPEVTQTPSHQVTQMGQEVILRCVPISNHLYFYWYRQILGQKVEFLVSFYNNEISEKSEIFDDQFSVERPDGSNFTLKIRSTKLEDSAMYFCASRNLPGQGWFFGPGTRLTVL.